This passage covers 32 T cell receptor beta chains from one sample sequenced in a study of CD8+ T cells in alopecia areata. Treatment defined: oral pan-JAK inhibitor, 5-10 mg twice daily. Isolated RNA was reverse transcribed into cDNA used as the sequencing template. Only in-frame clones appear in the TCRdb table, and some are missing; sequencing was by immunoSEQ multiplex PCR. The data hold about 74,000 clones, with around 29% observed a single time. Here the sequenced sample was CD8+ T cells sorted from blood, taken at week 4, from a patient treated with tofacitinib. Every receptor here comes from a human donor with alopecia areata.

This clone showed up many times. Other DNA sequences in the sample encode the same CDR3. This chain links TRBV9 with TRBJ2-3; D is undetermined. The CDR3 is made up of 14 amino acids. The V end lost 0 bases, the J end lost 3 bases, and 8 bases lay between the germline ends. The germline CDR1 and CDR2 sequences are SGDLS and YYNGEE. In DNA, the CDR3 is TGTGCCAGCAGCGTAGCTTACGGAACAGATACGCAGTATTTT. Residues: CASSVAYGTDTQYF.

V usage is TRBV10-3 and J usage is TRBJ2-7; 9 bases align to TRBD2. V lost 4 bases to trimming and J lost 0 bases; unmatched junction nucleotides: 4. The CDR3 has 15 residues. The germline V gene has CDR1 ENHRY and CDR2 SYGVKD. CDR3 loop: CAISGSGSPSYEQYF. CDR3 nucleotides: TGTGCCATCAGTGGTAGCGGGAGCCCCTCCTACGAGCAGTACTTC.

This clone was detected a few times. The V gene is TRBV7-9, the J gene TRBJ2-1; 7 bases map to TRBD1. Trimming took 4 bases from V and 5 from J; bases not matched to a gene: 5. This CDR3 region has 14 residues. CDR1 and CDR2 from the germline V gene are SEHNR and FQNEAQ (reference sequence). The CDR3 protein is CASSSRTGHNEQFF. The DNA of the CDR3 is TGTGCCAGCAGCTCCCGGACAGGACACAATGAGCAGTTCTTC.

J is TRBJ1-2 and V is TRBV6-5; a possible D gene is TRBD1 (5 bases). The V end was cut by 4 bases, the J end by 3 bases, with 6 bases between. Germline V gene sequence: CDR1 MNHEY, CDR2 SVGAGI. The CDR3 runs 12 residues. CDR3 bases: TGTGCCAGCAGTTCGACAGACTATGGCTACACCTTC. This sequence encodes CASSSTDYGYTF.

A few counts support this clone. The chain links TRBV15 to TRBJ2-1, with D uncertain. V lost 4 bases and J lost 0, with 16 bases in between. This CDR3 has 17 amino acids. Per the germline V gene, CDR1 is LNHNV and CDR2 is YYDKDF (reference sequence). CDR3 in DNA: TGTGCCACCAGCAAAGACCGTCCTTTTAGCTCCTACAATGAGCAGTTCTTC. It codes for CATSKDRPFSSYNEQFF.

This clone turned up a few times. Additional DNA sequences in this sample encode the identical CDR3. The chain links TRBV29-1 to TRBJ1-5; no reliable D call. Germline loops: CDR1 SQVTM, CDR2 ANQGSEA. The CDR3 extends over 10 amino acids. V lost 4 bases and J 7 bases, leaving 5 bases between the germline ends. The CDR3 DNA is TGCAGCGTTGGCGGACAGCCCCAGCATTTT. It is translated as CSVGGQPQHF.

This clone was seen a handful of times. The V call is TRBV11-2, the J call TRBJ2-7; tentative D call: TRBD1 (6 bases). Trimming removed 4 bases from V and 3 bases from J, with 13 bases in between. Germline V CDR1 and CDR2: SGHAT, FQNNGV. There are 14 residues in the CDR3. Here the CDR3 DNA reads TGTGCCAGCAGCTACCGGGACACCGACTACGAGCAGTACTTC. Protein: CASSYRDTDYEQYF.

Of note for this clone: Other nucleotide sequences in the sample specify the same CDR3. V usage is TRBV9 and J usage is TRBJ2-1; D is unresolved. Germline CDR1 and CDR2: SGDLS and YYNGEE. This CDR3 contains 11 residues. V was trimmed by 3 bases and J by 5 bases, leaving 3 bases between them. CDR3 protein: CASSANNEQFF. The CDR3 coding sequence is TGTGCCAGCAGCGCAAACAATGAGCAGTTCTTC.

This clone was seen a handful of times. The chain combines TRBV6-6 with TRBJ1-5; D is ambiguous. The CDR3 runs 11 residues. Germline V CDR1 and CDR2: MNHNY, SVGAGI (reference sequence). V gave up 8 bases and J gave up 9 bases, with 11 bases separating them. This CDR3 reads CASAASWPQHF. DNA for the CDR3: TGTGCCAGCGCAGCTAGTTGGCCCCAGCATTTT.

Only a few counts were recorded for this clone. The chain has TRBV30 and TRBJ2-2; D may be TRBD2 (5 bases). CDR3 length: 14 amino acids. V shed 0 bases and J shed 4 bases, with 9 bases lying between them. Per germline, CDR1 GTSNPN and CDR2 SVGIG (reference sequence). The CDR3 loop reads CAWSVEDFTGELFF. The CDR3 DNA sequence: TGTGCCTGGAGTGTAGAGGACTTCACCGGGGAGCTGTTTTTT.

As for this clone: A junction boundary mismatches the germline segment, possibly from a read error. This sequence joins TRBV2 and TRBJ2-1; unclear D gene. Germline V gives CDR1 SNHLY, CDR2 FYNNEI. This CDR3 is built from 11 residues. This CDR3 reads CASREVGEQFF. The CDR3 bases are TGTGCCAGCAGGGAAGTTGGTGAGCAGTTCTTC.

The gene calls are TRBV27 and TRBJ2-7; TRBD1 matches 8 bases. CDR1 and CDR2 (germline): MNHEY, SMNVEV (reference sequence). There are 12 residues in the CDR3. Unmatched junction bases numbered 5, after V lost 6 bases and J lost 7 bases. The CDR3 loop is CASSAQGEEQYF. DNA of the CDR3: TGTGCCAGCAGCGCACAGGGGGAAGAGCAGTACTTC.

The genes are TRBV29-1 and TRBJ1-3; D remains ambiguous. The CDR3 runs 13 residues. V gave up 4 bases and J gave up 4 bases, with 11 bases separating them. Germline V lookup: CDR1 SQVTM, CDR2 ANQGSEA. CDR3 DNA sequence: TGCAGCGTTGTCCAGCCCTTGGGAAACACCATATATTTT. Amino acids: CSVVQPLGNTIYF.

The chain combines TRBV27 with TRBJ2-5; the match to TRBD2 covers 7 bases. The CDR3 runs to 14 residues. Germline CDR1 MNHEY, CDR2 SMNVEV (reference sequence). The junction had 16 bases not matched to a gene; V was cut back by 9 bases and J by 9 bases. In DNA, the CDR3 is TGTGCCAGTGGGAAGGGAGGGGCCGGTGTAGCCCAGTACTTC. It translates to CASGKGGAGVAQYF.

The chain joins TRBV7-2 to TRBJ2-5; 7 bases agree with TRBD2. CDR1 and CDR2 (germline): SGHTA, FQGNSA. The CDR3 contains 19 residues. The junction had 25 bases not matched to a gene; V was cut back by 5 bases and J by 7 bases. CDR3 residues: CASSDGAASGPPAPGTQYF. For the CDR3, the DNA is TGTGCCAGCAGCGATGGGGCGGCTAGCGGACCGCCGGCCCCCGGGACCCAGTACTTC.

V gene TRBV5-8 combines with J gene TRBJ2-4; no clear D. CDR3 size: 13 residues. V dropped 4 bases and J dropped 6 bases, with 11 bases sitting between them. Germline V gene data show CDR1 as SGHTS and CDR2 as YDEGEE. CDR3 protein: CASSPGGRNIQYF. CDR3 nucleotides: TGTGCCAGCAGCCCCGGTGGGCGAAACATTCAGTACTTC.

The genes are TRBV11-2 and TRBJ2-4, with 14 bases aligning to TRBD2. CDR1 is SGHAT and CDR2 is FQNNGV in the germline V gene. The ends lost 5 bases at V and 10 bases at J; junction bases unmatched: 16. This CDR3 comprises 18 residues. CDR3 residues: CASSDSTGTSGSVGIQYF. CDR3 nucleotide sequence: TGTGCCAGCAGCGACTCCACCGGGACTAGCGGGAGTGTGGGGATTCAGTACTTC.

The V call is TRBV11-2, the J call TRBJ2-1; 11 bases fit TRBD2. CDR1 is SGHAT, CDR2 FQNNGV, per germline. The CDR3 contains 16 residues. Unmatched junction bases numbered 6, after V lost 5 bases and J lost 3 bases. CDR3 sequence reads: CASSPTSGIYYNEQFF. In DNA, the CDR3 is TGTGCCAGCAGCCCGACTAGCGGGATCTACTACAATGAGCAGTTCTTC.

There are many counts of this clone. The chain carries TRBV7-9 and TRBJ1-1; 9 nucleotides match TRBD1. CDR3 length equals 14 residues. From germline, CDR1 is SEHNR and CDR2 FQNEAQ (reference sequence). After removal of 1 base from V and 7 bases from J, the junction contained 4 bases not matched to a gene. The CDR3 DNA is TGTGCCAGCAGCTTAGTGGGACAGGGCGGTGAAGCTTTCTTT. Translating it yields CASSLVGQGGEAFF.

This clone appeared a few times. V and J are TRBV7-9 and TRBJ2-7; D is ambiguous. The germline V gene encodes CDR1 SEHNR and CDR2 FQNEAQ (reference sequence). The V end was cut by 2 bases, the J end by 0 bases, with 8 bases between. The CDR3 has 14 residues. This chain's CDR3 is CASSLSSTSYEQYF. CDR3 bases: TGTGCCAGCAGCTTATCCAGTACCTCCTACGAGCAGTACTTC.

This chain joins TRBV7-2 and TRBJ1-2; weak D call: TRBD1 (5 bases). The CDR3 is 14 amino acids. Germline lookup yields CDR1 SGHTA and CDR2 FQGNSA. The germline V and J ends were trimmed by 1 base and 7 bases, with 13 bases remaining between them. This CDR3 reads CASSLGGRAGGYTF. In DNA form, the CDR3 reads TGTGCCAGCAGCTTAGGGGGCAGGGCAGGTGGCTACACCTTC.

V is TRBV25-1 and J is TRBJ2-7; no definite D call. The length of the CDR3 is 14 residues. Trimming shortened V by 4 bases and J by 5 bases, and 15 bases separated the two germline ends. Germline CDR1 is MGHDK and CDR2 is SYGVNS. CDR3 loop: CASSVGPSVNEQYF. The CDR3 DNA is TGTGCCAGCAGTGTCGGACCCTCAGTCAACGAGCAGTACTTC.

Here the CDR3 DNA reads TGTGCCAGCAGCGGGACAGGGGTCTCGTACAATGAGCAGTTCTTC. The encoded protein is CASSGTGVSYNEQFF. The chain is built from TRBV2 and TRBJ2-1; 10 bases are a match to TRBD1. The germline V gene encodes CDR1 SNHLY and CDR2 FYNNEI. V was clipped by 6 bases and J by 4 bases; unmatched bases: 6. This CDR3 is 15 amino acids long.

The J gene is TRBJ2-7, the V gene TRBV6-1; D not resolved. CDR1 and CDR2 from the germline V gene are MNHNS and SASEGT. There are 12 residues in the CDR3. Trimming took 6 bases from V and 4 from J, leaving 10 bases between them. CDR3 amino acids: CASSPGRYEQYF. CDR3 nucleotides: TGTGCCAGCAGCCCAGGACGGTACGAGCAGTACTTC.

This clone is a singleton in its sample. This chain connects TRBV29-1 to TRBJ2-2; D might be TRBD2 (5 bases). Germline CDR1 is SQVTM and CDR2 is ANQGSEA. CDR3 length: 13 amino acids. The V end was cut by 7 bases, the J end by 1 base, with 10 bases between. In nucleotides, the CDR3 is TGCAGCGGCGCCCGGGAGAACACCGGGGAGCTGTTTTTT. Translation: CSGARENTGELFF.

In this sample, this clone turned up a few times. The chain joins TRBV7-2 to TRBJ2-7; D remains unclear. Germline V gene sequence: CDR1 SGHTA, CDR2 FQGNSA. The CDR3 covers 11 residues. Trimming shortened V by 5 bases and J by 3 bases, and 5 bases separated the two germline ends. The chain's CDR3 is CASSPHYEQYF. The CDR3 coding sequence is TGTGCCAGCAGCCCCCACTACGAGCAGTACTTC.

This clone was seen a few times. This chain links TRBV29-1 with TRBJ2-5; 7 positions match TRBD2. Germline V CDR1 and CDR2: SQVTM, ANQGSEA. The CDR3 has 15 residues. With 0 bases clipped from V and 2 bases from J, the junction kept 6 bases outside the gene matches. The CDR3 bases are TGCAGCGTTGAAGACGGCCGACTAGCACAAGAGACCCAGTACTTC. Protein: CSVEDGRLAQETQYF.

The chain joins TRBV7-9 to TRBJ2-1; TRBD2 matches at 10 bases. Per the germline V gene, CDR1 is SEHNR and CDR2 is FQNEAQ (reference sequence). The CDR3 runs to 17 residues. J lost 6 bases, V lost 3 bases, and 11 bases had no gene match. The CDR3 nucleotides read TGTGCCAGCAGCTTCAACGGAGGGACTAGCGCCGGCAATGAGCAGTTCTTC. This translates into CASSFNGGTSAGNEQFF.

The chain combines TRBV11-2 with TRBJ2-7, with D maybe TRBD1 (5 bases). This CDR3 contains 12 residues. Germline CDR1 and CDR2: SGHAT and FQNNGV. The V end was cut by 5 bases, the J end by 3 bases, with 8 bases between. CDR3 region: CASSDRNYEQYF. In DNA form, the CDR3 reads TGTGCCAGCAGCGACAGAAACTACGAGCAGTACTTC.

This clone turned up a few times. This sequence joins TRBV29-1 and TRBJ2-3; D is perhaps TRBD1 (5 bases). CDR3 size: 14 residues. The ends were cut back, 2 bases at V and 2 bases at J, with 11 bases in the middle. Germline-derived CDR1 and CDR2 are SQVTM and ANQGSEA. In DNA, the CDR3 is TGCAGCGTTGAATTGGAGACAGACACAGATACGCAGTATTTT. It specifies CSVELETDTDTQYF.

This clone turned up a few times. J is TRBJ2-1 and V is TRBV4-1; D is possibly TRBD2 (6 bases). The CDR3 has 13 amino acids. CDR1 is MGHRA, CDR2 YSYEKL, per germline. Between the trimmed V and J ends, which lost 1 base and 14 bases, there was a span of 15 bases. This CDR3 is CASSQGWRTMEFF. The DNA for the CDR3 is TGCGCCAGCAGCCAAGGGTGGCGGACTATGGAGTTCTTC.

This clone has only a few counts. This rearrangement joins TRBV29-1 to TRBJ2-1; D could derive from TRBD1 or TRBD2 (6 bases each). V lost 5 bases to trimming and J lost 10 bases, with 12 bases between them. CDR1 is SQVTM and CDR2 is ANQGSEA in the germline V gene. The CDR3 has 11 residues. CDR3 loop: CSVPEGGEQFF. The CDR3 DNA sequence: TGCAGCGTTCCCGAAGGGGGGGAGCAGTTCTTC.